Below, 23 T cell receptor beta chains from the same sample are listed, as sequenced in a study of T cells after yellow fever vaccination. TCRdb analysed the 5' RACE reads with MiXCR anew, one entry per CDR3 protein. This sample has under 500,000 distinct CDR3 sequences, with 18% found just once. This material consisted of PBMCs, taken before the yellow fever booster vaccination. The receptor source for this set is a man younger than 30 who received the YFV17D yellow fever vaccine.

In its sample, this clonotype was seen a few times. The chain combines TRBV12-3 or TRBV12-4 with TRBJ2-7; D perhaps matches TRBD1 (5 bases). The V end was cut by 7 bases, the J end by 6 bases, with 22 bases between. This CDR3 region has 15 residues. CDR3 loop: CASTLRESALGEQYF. For the CDR3, the DNA is TGTGCCAGCACCCTCAGGGAATCGGCTCTCGGCGAGCAGTACTTC.

The rearrangement joins TRBV28 to TRBJ2-1; a possible D gene is TRBD1 (7 bases). Germline assignment: CDR1 MDHEN and CDR2 SYDVKM. Trimming pared 5 bases from V and 3 bases from J, leaving 17 bases between. This CDR3 contains 16 residues. CDR3 in DNA: TGTGCCAGCAGTGCACGACAGGGTAGCGGCTACAATGAGCAGTTCTTC. It encodes CASSARQGSGYNEQFF. Based on the CDR3 plus reference TRBV28 and TRBJ2-1, the full variable domain is DVKVTQSSRYLVKRTGEKVFLECVQDMDHENMFWYRQDPGLGLRLIYFSYDVKMKEKGDIPEGYSVSREKKERFSLILESASTNQTSMYLCASSARQGSGYNEQFFGPGTRLTVL.

This clonotype has just a few counts. The chain has TRBV7-2 and TRBJ2-1; tentative D call: TRBD2 (5 bases). Germline V gene sequence: CDR1 SGHTA, CDR2 FQGNSA. Trimming removed 3 bases at V and 8 bases at J, with 17 bases between. CDR3 length equals 15 residues. The CDR3 protein is CASSFPLSGADEQFF. CDR3 in DNA: TGTGCCAGCAGCTTCCCCCTAAGCGGAGCGGATGAGCAGTTCTTC.

This clonotype was picked up a small number of times. The genes are TRBV5-1 and TRBJ2-1; 9 positions agree with TRBD2. J lost 0 bases, V lost 1 base, and 5 bases had no gene match. The V gene's germline CDR1 is SGHRS and CDR2 YFSETQ. This CDR3 is built from 17 residues. CDR3 residues: CASSLMRSGGSYNEQFF. The CDR3 DNA reads as TGCGCCAGCAGCTTGATGCGTAGCGGGGGCTCCTACAATGAGCAGTTCTTC.

This sequence joins TRBV5-6 and TRBJ2-7, with unresolved D. Trimming removed 1 base from V and 4 bases from J, with 6 bases in between. CDR1 and CDR2 (germline): SGHDT, YYEEEE. The CDR3 contains 12 residues. The CDR3 nucleotides are TGTGCCAGCAGCTTGCCGGGTTACGAGCAGTACGTC. It is translated as CASSLPGYEQYV.

This chain connects TRBV6-5 to TRBJ1-2; maybe TRBD1 (5 bases). CDR1 and CDR2 (germline): MNHEY, SVGAGI. The CDR3 contains 14 residues. V was pared by 7 bases and J by 8 bases, with 20 bases between. In DNA, the CDR3 is TGTGCCAGCACTTCAAGCCCGGACACCCGGGGCTACACCTTC. Translated, it gives CASTSSPDTRGYTF.

This clonotype has a handful of counts. This chain links TRBV5-1 with TRBJ1-3, with D perhaps TRBD1 (5 bases). This CDR3 spans 17 amino acids. V dropped 7 bases and J dropped 7 bases, with 27 bases sitting between them. The V gene's germline CDR1 is SGHRS and CDR2 YFSETQ. CDR3 DNA sequence: TGCGCCAGCCGACCCAGCGCGGGAGCCCTCCGGGGGAACACCATATATTTT. Translating it yields CASRPSAGALRGNTIYF. Full variable domain (missing parts from reference TRBV5-1 and TRBJ1-3): KAGVTQTPRYLIKTRGQQVTLSCSPISGHRSVSWYQQTPGQGLQFLFEYFSETQRNKGNFPGRFSGRQFSNSRSEMNVSTLELGDSALYLCASRPSAGALRGNTIYFGEGSWLTVV.

This clonotype appeared a few times. V is TRBV4-3 and J is TRBJ2-7, with 7 nucleotides matching TRBD1. This CDR3 is built from 15 residues. V shed 2 bases and J 2 bases; nucleotides not matched to a gene: 6. Germline CDR1 and CDR2: LGHNA and YSLEER. The CDR3 here is CASSQNRGYPYEQYF. CDR3 in DNA: TGCGCCAGCAGCCAAAACAGGGGATACCCCTACGAGCAGTACTTC.

The chain is built from TRBV4-3 and TRBJ1-2; D is ambiguous. CDR3 length: 12 amino acids. V lost 0 bases and J lost 12, with 11 bases in between. Looked up from germline, CDR1 is LGHNA and CDR2 is YSLEER. The CDR3 here is CASSQDRAPHTF. In nucleotides, the CDR3 is TGCGCCAGCAGCCAAGATCGGGCACCCCACACCTTC.

The chain links TRBV12-3 or TRBV12-4 to TRBJ2-5; 11 bases map to TRBD2. V lost 10 bases and J lost 3; bases outside the gene matches: 19. The CDR3 runs 18 residues. The CDR3 DNA reads as TGTGCCATCACTGGGGCCTATAGCGGGGGGGTTAATGAAGAGACCCAGTACTTC. Its protein product is CAITGAYSGGVNEETQYF.

This rearrangement joins TRBV6-1 to TRBJ2-5; D unresolved. This CDR3 region has 13 residues. Trimming took off 6 bases at V and 1 base at J, with 9 bases between the two ends. The V gene's germline CDR1 is MNHNS and CDR2 SASEGT. The CDR3 sequence is CASRAPGQETQYF. For the CDR3, the DNA is TGTGCCAGCAGGGCCCCGGGCCAAGAGACCCAGTACTTC.

This clonotype was counted only a few times. The chain combines TRBV5-1 with TRBJ2-1, with TRBD1 matching over 7 bases. This CDR3 has 13 amino acids. After removal of 3 bases from V and 9 bases from J, the junction contained 6 bases not matched to a gene. The germline V gene has CDR1 SGHRS and CDR2 YFSETQ. The CDR3 region has the DNA TGCGCCAGCAGCTCCGACAGGGTCGGTGAGCAGTTCTTC. Its translation is CASSSDRVGEQFF.

The chain uses TRBV7-2 and TRBJ2-7; D possibly corresponds to TRBD1 (6 bases). Germline loops: CDR1 SGHTA, CDR2 FQGNSA. V gave up 7 bases and J gave up 4 bases, with 20 bases separating them. The CDR3 loop spans 15 amino acids. The CDR3 reads CASTLIVRGGYEQYF. The CDR3 region has the DNA TGTGCCAGCACACTCATCGTTAGAGGGGGTTACGAGCAGTACTTC. Full variable domain (outside the CDR3, taken from reference TRBV7-2 and TRBJ2-7): GAGVSQSPSNKVTEKGKDVELRCDPISGHTALYWYRQSLGQGLEFLIYFQGNSAPDKSGLPSDRFSAERTGGSVSTLTIQRTQQEDSAVYLCASTLIVRGGYEQYFGPGTRLTVT.

The gene calls are TRBV5-1 and TRBJ1-4; tentative D call: TRBD1 (6 bases). The V end lost 2 bases, the J end lost 1 base, and 15 bases lay between the germline ends. Germline CDR1 is SGHRS and CDR2 is YFSETQ. The CDR3 covers 17 residues. CDR3 nucleotides: TGCGCCAGCAGCTTCGGCAGGGGCCCTGGAACTAATGAAAAACTGTTTTTT. It is translated as CASSFGRGPGTNEKLFF.

Here the CDR3 DNA reads TGCAGCGTTGATCGACAGGGGGTGGGGAAGGAGACCCAGTACTTC. It is translated as CSVDRQGVGKETQYF. The rearrangement joins TRBV29-1 to TRBJ2-5, with 9 bases lining up with TRBD1. The CDR3 length is 15 residues. V dropped 3 bases and J dropped 5; count of bases not matched to a gene: 10. Germline values: CDR1 SQVTM, CDR2 ANQGSEA.

A single count supports this clonotype. The chain couples TRBV7-2 to TRBJ2-1; 11 bases are shared with TRBD1. From germline, CDR1 is SGHTA and CDR2 FQGNSA. The CDR3 totals 15 residues. J gave up 8 bases and V 3 bases, and 6 bases lay outside the gene matches. The DNA of the CDR3 is TGTGCCAGCAGCTTCCGGGACAGGGGGGAGTATGAGCAGTTCTTC. Encoded protein: CASSFRDRGEYEQFF.

The chain couples TRBV7-2 to TRBJ2-1; either TRBD1 or TRBD2 may fit D (5 bases each). The germline V and J ends were trimmed by 5 bases and 6 bases, with 11 bases remaining between them. The CDR3 spans 13 residues. From germline, CDR1 is SGHTA and CDR2 FQGNSA. Here the CDR3 DNA reads TGTGCCAGCAGCACGGGGACGGTCAATGAGCAGTTCTTC. It specifies CASSTGTVNEQFF.

The chain employs TRBV7-9 and TRBJ1-4, with 8 nucleotides matching TRBD1. The CDR3 length is 14 residues. V shed 5 bases, J shed 7 bases, and the junction held 6 bases outside the gene matches. In germline, CDR1 is SEHNR, CDR2 FQNEAQ (reference sequence). The CDR3 region is CASSPDRGTEKLFF. In DNA form, the CDR3 reads TGTGCCAGCAGCCCCGACAGGGGCACTGAAAAACTGTTTTTT. Looking up the rest from reference TRBV7-9 and TRBJ1-4 gives the full variable domain: DTGVSQNPRHKITKRGQNVTFRCDPISEHNRLYWYRQTLGQGPEFLTYFQNEAQLEKSRLLSDRFSAERPKGSFSTLEIQRTEQGDSAMYLCASSPDRGTEKLFFGSGTQLSVL.

This clonotype was seen only a few times. V is TRBV6-5 and J is TRBJ2-3; maybe TRBD2 (5 bases). The CDR3 extends over 19 amino acids. Trimming removed 5 bases from V and 0 bases from J, with 24 bases in between. Germline CDR1 MNHEY, CDR2 SVGAGI. DNA for the CDR3: TGTGCCAGCAGTACCCGACCCCCGGGGAGCGGATCTAGCACAGATACGCAGTATTTT. Residues: CASSTRPPGSGSSTDTQYF.

In this sample, this clonotype turned up a few times. CDR3 DNA: TGTGCCAGCAGCACACAGGGGGCGGGGAGCAATGAGCAGTTCTTC. Its translation is CASSTQGAGSNEQFF. The chain uses TRBV7-3 and TRBJ2-1; TRBD1 matches at 9 bases. This CDR3 is built from 15 residues. CDR1 and CDR2 (germline): SGHTA, FQGTGA. V trimming: 5 bases; J trimming: 6 bases; junction bases outside the gene matches: 8.

This sequence joins TRBV7-6 and TRBJ2-5; 8 bases fit TRBD1. Unmatched junction bases numbered 9, after V lost 4 bases and J lost 5 bases. Germline V gene sequence: CDR1 SGHVS, CDR2 FNYEAQ. CDR3 size: 15 residues. CDR3 protein: CASSSPDRGRETQYF. CDR3 bases: TGTGCCAGCAGCTCCCCCGACAGGGGCCGGGAGACCCAGTACTTC.

This clonotype turned up a few times. The chain carries TRBV7-9 and TRBJ2-1, with D possibly being TRBD2 (6 bases). This CDR3 is built from 16 residues. Germline V gives CDR1 SEHNR, CDR2 FQNEAQ (reference sequence). V gave up 1 base and J gave up 4 bases, with 14 bases separating them. CDR3 protein: CASSLEPGLRYNEQFF. CDR3 nucleotides: TGTGCCAGCAGCTTAGAGCCAGGACTACGATACAATGAGCAGTTCTTC.

This clonotype turned up a few times. The CDR3: CASSQDWAGGTETQYF. The CDR3 DNA reads as TGTGCCAGCAGCCAAGATTGGGCAGGGGGGACGGAGACCCAGTACTTC. The chain is built from TRBV4-2 and TRBJ2-5; tentative D call: TRBD1 (7 bases). V gave up 0 bases and J gave up 5 bases, with 16 bases separating them. The germline CDR1 and CDR2 sequences are LGHNA and YNFKEQ. The CDR3 is 16 amino acids.